What follows describes a single T cell receptor (beta chain). This sample is part of a study of blood T cell repertoires in COVID-19. Background on the study: T cells, B-cell-depleted T cells, or PBMCs provided the cDNA or gDNA that served as material.

V gave up 8 bases and J gave up 2 bases, with 19 bases separating them. The length of the CDR3 is 15 residues. Germline V gene sequence: CDR1 PRHDT, CDR2 FYEKMQ (reference sequence). Assay: immunoSEQ multiplex PCR; the TCRdb copy retains only in-frame clones and omits some. The table includes 350,000 to 450,000 clones, roughly 85% detected once. The clonotype originates from a woman under 30 with acute or convalescent COVID-19. Sequencing was done on a sample of peripheral blood. This chain links TRBV13 with TRBJ2-7; D is perhaps TRBD2 (6 bases). The CDR3 DNA is TGTGCCAGCTCCTGGAGGGGTCAGGTGCCCTACGAGCAGTACTTC. It yields the protein CASSWRGQVPYEQYF.